This T cell receptor beta chain was recorded in a study of T cells in Graves' hyperthyroidism and ophthalmopathy. The investigators amplified TCR beta CDR3 regions from RNA transcripts. A first-round RT-PCR of the TCR CDR3 used the HTBI primer set. Each CDR3 protein gets one entry after TCRdb re-called the multiplex PCR reads with MiXCR. The sample comprises hundreds of thousands of distinct CDR3 sequences, 45% of which are singletons, and under 8% rests with the top ten. Study-wide results and caveats: Peripheral blood also featured most of the thyroid clonotypes expanded above 0.001.

CDR3 length: 17 residues. CDR1 SEHNR and CDR2 FQNEAQ come from the germline V gene (reference sequence). Concerning this clonotype itself: The target antigen is unknown. At one end the junction does not follow the germline gene, possibly because of a read error.

The sample was peripheral blood or thyroid tissue (not recorded which). The chain recombines TRBV7-9 with TRBJ1-2; no reliable D call. This sequence originates from an adult man with Graves' disease, either hyperthyroidism or ophthalmopathy (not recorded which). The CDR3 here is CASGLVAGQRHGYGYTF. For the CDR3, the DNA is TGTGCCAGCGGCTTAGTAGCTGGGCAGCGGCATGGGTATGGCTACACCTTC.